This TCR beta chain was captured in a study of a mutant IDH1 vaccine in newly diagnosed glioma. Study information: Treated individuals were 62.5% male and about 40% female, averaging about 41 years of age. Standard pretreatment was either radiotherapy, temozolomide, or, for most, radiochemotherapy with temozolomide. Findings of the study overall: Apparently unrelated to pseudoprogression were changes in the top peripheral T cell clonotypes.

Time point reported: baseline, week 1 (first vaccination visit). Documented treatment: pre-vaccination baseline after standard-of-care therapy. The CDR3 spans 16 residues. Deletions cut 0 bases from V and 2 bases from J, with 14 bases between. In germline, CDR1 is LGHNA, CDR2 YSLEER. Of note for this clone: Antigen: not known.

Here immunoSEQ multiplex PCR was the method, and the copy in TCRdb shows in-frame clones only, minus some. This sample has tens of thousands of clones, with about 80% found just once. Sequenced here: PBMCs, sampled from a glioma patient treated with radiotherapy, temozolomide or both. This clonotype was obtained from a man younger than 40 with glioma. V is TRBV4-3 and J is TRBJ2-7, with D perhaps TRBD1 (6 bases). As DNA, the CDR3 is TGCGCCAGCAGCCAAGAATCGGAGAACAGGGCCTACGAGCAGTACTTC. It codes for CASSQESENRAYEQYF.